Ten or more counts support the clone carrying this T cell receptor beta chain. Its antigen is currently unknown. This sample is drawn from a study of metastatic and nonmetastatic thyroid tumors. Study background: The comparison covered peripheral blood and tumor or nodule tissue in malignant and benign thyroid patients. Study-wide results and caveats: Significantly greater TCR beta diversity was reportedly found in malignant thyroid tumors than in benign nodules (in blood and tumor).

This CDR3 has 15 amino acids. Germline loops: CDR1 MNHNS, CDR2 SASEGT. Trimming took 4 bases from V and 8 from J, leaving 18 bases between them. Original processing methods: The distant-metastasis classifier for papillary thyroid cancer was built from CDR3 differences across clinicopathological groups. TCRdb re-called the PCR reads with MiXCR. In this record, the V and J calls reflect TCRdb's handling and not the investigators' own analysis. The sample consists of around 70,000 clones, roughly 18% of them appearing once. None of the patients had undergone any treatment ahead of thyroid surgery. Source material: blood. This receptor was obtained from a female donor with papillary thyroid cancer or a benign thyroid nodule (not recorded which). Some clones in this sample may be carry-over from other donors' samples. V usage is TRBV6-1 and J usage is TRBJ2-1; a weak D match, TRBD1 (6 bases). CDR3 nucleotides: TGTGCCAGCAGTGTCGGAGAGACAGGACAATATGAGCAGTTCTTC. Amino acid sequence: CASSVGETGQYEQFF.